The text below deals with one T cell receptor beta chain. A multiplex PCR was run with 60 Vbeta primers and 13 Jbeta primers. The data were produced by immunoSEQ multiplex PCR, yet TCRdb's version contains in-frame clones alone and is incomplete. Found here are 100,000 to 150,000 clones, around 80% of them singletons; the top ten hold 2% to 3%. This entry is derived from a study of cytomegalovirus exposure and HLA in healthy donors. V lost 5 bases to trimming and J lost 9 bases, with 12 bases between them. Germline V CDR1 and CDR2: SGHTA, FQGNSA. The CDR3 sequence is 12 residues long. This sequence was found in a man aged 45-60 years in good health and CMV-seronegative. The genes are TRBV7-2 and TRBJ2-3; D ambiguous. The specimen sequenced was PBMCs. CDR3 loop: CASSNYIGTQYF. The CDR3 DNA follows: TGTGCCAGCAGCAATTATATCGGGACGCAGTATTTT. The full variable domain, with the rest looked up from reference TRBV7-2 and TRBJ2-3, is GAGVSQSPSNKVTEKGKDVELRCDPISGHTALYWYRQSLGQGLEFLIYFQGNSAPDKSGLPSDRFSAERTGGSVSTLTIQRTQQEDSAVYLCASSNYIGTQYFGPGTRLTVL.